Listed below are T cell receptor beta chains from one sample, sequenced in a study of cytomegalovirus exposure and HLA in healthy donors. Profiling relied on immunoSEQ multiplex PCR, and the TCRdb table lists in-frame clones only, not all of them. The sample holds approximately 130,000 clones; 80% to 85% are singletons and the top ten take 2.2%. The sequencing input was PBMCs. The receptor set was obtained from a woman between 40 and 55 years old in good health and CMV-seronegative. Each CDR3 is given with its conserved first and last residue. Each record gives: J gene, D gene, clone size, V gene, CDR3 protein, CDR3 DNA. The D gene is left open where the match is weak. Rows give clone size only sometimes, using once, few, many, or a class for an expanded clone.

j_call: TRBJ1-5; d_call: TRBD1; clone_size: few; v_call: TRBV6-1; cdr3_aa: CASSRTGGGNQPQHF; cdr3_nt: TGTGCCAGCAGTCGGACAGGGGGGGGCAATCAGCCCCAGCATTTT
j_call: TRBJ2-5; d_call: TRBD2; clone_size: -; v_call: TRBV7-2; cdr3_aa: CASSLGPGGLAGKKETQYF; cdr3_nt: TGTGCCAGCAGCTTAGGGCCCGGTGGGTTAGCGGGGAAAAAAGAGACCCAGTACTTC
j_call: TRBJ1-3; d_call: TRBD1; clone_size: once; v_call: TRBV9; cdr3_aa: CASSVSLTGSSGNTIYF; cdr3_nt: TGTGCCAGCAGCGTAAGTCTGACAGGGTCCTCTGGAAACACCATATATTTT
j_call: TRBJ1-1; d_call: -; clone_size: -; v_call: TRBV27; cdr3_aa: CASSRVAGNTEAFF; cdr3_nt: TGTGCCAGCAGCAGGGTGGCAGGGAACACTGAAGCTTTCTTT
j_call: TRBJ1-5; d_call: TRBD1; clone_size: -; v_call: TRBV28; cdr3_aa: CASSLPTGHINQPQHF; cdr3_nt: TGTGCCAGCAGTTTACCGACAGGGCACATAAATCAGCCCCAGCATTTT
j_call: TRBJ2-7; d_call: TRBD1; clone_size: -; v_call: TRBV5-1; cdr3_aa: CASSSGQGNYEQYF; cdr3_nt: TGCGCCAGCAGTTCGGGACAGGGCAACTACGAGCAGTACTTC
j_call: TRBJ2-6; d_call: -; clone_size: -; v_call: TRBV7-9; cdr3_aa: CASSLARGGLLSGANVLTF; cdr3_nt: TGTGCCAGCAGCTTAGCTAGGGGCGGTTTGTTATCTGGGGCCAACGTCCTGACTTTC
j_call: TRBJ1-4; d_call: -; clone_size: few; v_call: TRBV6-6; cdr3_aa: CASSYLLIEKLFF; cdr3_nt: TGTGCCAGCAGTTACCTACTCATCGAAAAACTGTTTTTT
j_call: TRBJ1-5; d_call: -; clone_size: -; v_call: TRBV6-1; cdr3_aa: CASNADRVVGQPQHF; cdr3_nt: TGTGCCAGCAACGCCGATCGGGTGGTGGGTCAGCCCCAGCATTTT
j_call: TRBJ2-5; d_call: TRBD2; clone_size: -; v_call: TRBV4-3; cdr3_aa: CASRKGTSGQETQYF; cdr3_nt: TGCGCCAGCAGGAAAGGGACTAGCGGACAAGAGACCCAGTACTTC
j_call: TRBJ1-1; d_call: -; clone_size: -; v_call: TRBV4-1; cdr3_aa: CASSQTPLGAEAFF; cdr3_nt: TGCGCCAGCAGCCAAACCCCTTTAGGGGCTGAAGCTTTCTTT
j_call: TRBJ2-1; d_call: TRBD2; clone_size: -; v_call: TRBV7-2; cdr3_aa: CASSLRRGGVNEQFF; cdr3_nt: TGTGCCAGCAGCTTAAGGCGGGGGGGCGTCAATGAGCAGTTCTTC
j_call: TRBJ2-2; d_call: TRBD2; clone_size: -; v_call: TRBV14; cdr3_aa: CASTYSGGRWANTGELFF; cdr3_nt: TGTGCCAGCACCTATTCGGGGGGACGGTGGGCGAACACCGGGGAGCTGTTTTTT
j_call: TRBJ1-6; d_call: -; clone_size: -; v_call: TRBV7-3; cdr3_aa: CASSPMGQGRSPLHF; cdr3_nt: TGTGCCAGCAGCCCAATGGGACAAGGTCGATCACCCCTCCACTTT
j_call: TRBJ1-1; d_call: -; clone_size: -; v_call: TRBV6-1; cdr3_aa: CASSELWGTDTEAFF; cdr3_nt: TGTGCCAGCAGTGAGTTGTGGGGCACCGACACTGAAGCTTTCTTT
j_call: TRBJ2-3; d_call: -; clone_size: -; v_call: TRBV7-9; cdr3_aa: CASSLSSAGDTQYF; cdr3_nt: TGTGCCAGCAGCTTATCTAGCGCCGGAGATACGCAGTATTTT
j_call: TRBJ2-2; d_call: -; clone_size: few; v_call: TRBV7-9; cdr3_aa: CASSLDFTGELFF; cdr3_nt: TGTGCCAGCAGCTTAGACTTCACCGGGGAGCTGTTTTTT
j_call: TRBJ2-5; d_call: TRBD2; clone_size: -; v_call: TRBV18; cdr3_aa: CASSLFMASGNYQETQYF; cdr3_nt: TGTGCCAGCTCACTATTTATGGCTAGCGGGAATTACCAAGAGACCCAGTACTTC
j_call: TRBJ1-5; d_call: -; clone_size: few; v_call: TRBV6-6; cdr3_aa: CASSSGLNQPQHF; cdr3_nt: TGTGCCAGCAGTTCAGGGCTCAATCAGCCCCAGCATTTT
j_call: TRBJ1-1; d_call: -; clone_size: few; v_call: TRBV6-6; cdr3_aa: CASSYSREAGNTEAFF; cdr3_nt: TGTGCCAGCAGTTACTCGCGGGAGGCAGGGAACACTGAAGCTTTCTTT
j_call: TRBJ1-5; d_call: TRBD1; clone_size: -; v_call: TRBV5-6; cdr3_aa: CASSTGQPFNQPQHF; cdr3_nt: TGTGCCAGCAGCACGGGACAGCCCTTCAATCAGCCCCAGCATTTT
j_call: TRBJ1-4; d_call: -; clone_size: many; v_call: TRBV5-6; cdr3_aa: CASRKTGFVEKLFF; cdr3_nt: TGTGCCAGCAGGAAGACAGGTTTTGTTGAAAAACTGTTTTTT
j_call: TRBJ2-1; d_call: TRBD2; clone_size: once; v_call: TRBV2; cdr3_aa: CASRDNPGLASNEQFF; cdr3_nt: TGTGCCAGCAGAGACAACCCGGGACTAGCAAGCAATGAGCAGTTCTTC
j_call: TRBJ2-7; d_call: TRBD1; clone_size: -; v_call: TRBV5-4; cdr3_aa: CASSKGQGEVYEQYF; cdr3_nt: TGTGCCAGCAGCAAGGGACAGGGCGAGGTATACGAGCAGTACTTC
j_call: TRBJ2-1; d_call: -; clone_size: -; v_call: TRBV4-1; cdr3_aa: CASSLDSIRNEQFF; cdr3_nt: TGCGCCAGCAGCCTCGATAGTATTCGCAATGAGCAGTTCTTC
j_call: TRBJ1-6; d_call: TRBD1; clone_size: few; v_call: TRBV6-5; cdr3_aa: CATRIGQGDSPLHF; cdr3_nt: TGTGCCACTCGAATAGGACAGGGTGACTCACCCCTCCACTTT
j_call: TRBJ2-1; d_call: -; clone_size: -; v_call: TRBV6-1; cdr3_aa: CASTERYQGLTQFF; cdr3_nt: TGTGCCAGCACCGAAAGGTACCAGGGACTCACCCAGTTCTTC
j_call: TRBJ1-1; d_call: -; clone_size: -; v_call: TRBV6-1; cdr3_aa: CASSEIFLWGGARPTEAFF; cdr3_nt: TGTGCCAGCAGTGAAATTTTCTTGTGGGGGGGAGCCCGTCCCACTGAAGCTTTCTTT
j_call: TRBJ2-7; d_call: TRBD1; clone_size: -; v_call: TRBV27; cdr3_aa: CASSLDRVSHEQYF; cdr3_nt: TGTGCCAGCAGTCTCGACAGGGTTAGCCACGAGCAGTACTTC
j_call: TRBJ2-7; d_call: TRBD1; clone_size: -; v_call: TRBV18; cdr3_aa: CASSLSRTGREQYF; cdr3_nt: TGTGCCAGCTCACTGTCCAGGACAGGGCGCGAGCAGTACTTC
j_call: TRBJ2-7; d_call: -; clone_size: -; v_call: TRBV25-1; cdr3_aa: CASSGPVGVKQYF; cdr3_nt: TGTGCCAGCAGTGGACCCGTCGGGGTAAAGCAGTACTTC
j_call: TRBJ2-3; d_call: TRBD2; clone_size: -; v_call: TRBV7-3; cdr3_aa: CASSYTSGGAADTQYF; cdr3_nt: TGTGCCAGCAGCTATACTAGCGGGGGGGCGGCAGATACGCAGTATTTT
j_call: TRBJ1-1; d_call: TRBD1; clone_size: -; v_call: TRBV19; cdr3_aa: CASRPADRGIAEAFF; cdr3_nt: TGTGCCAGTAGGCCGGCTGACAGGGGCATCGCTGAAGCTTTCTTT
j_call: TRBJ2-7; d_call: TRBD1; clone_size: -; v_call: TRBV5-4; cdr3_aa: CASSRPGTGDHEQYF; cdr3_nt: TGTGCCAGCAGCCGACCCGGGACAGGGGACCACGAGCAGTACTTC
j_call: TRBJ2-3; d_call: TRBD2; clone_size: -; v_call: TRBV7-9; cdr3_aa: CASSSPGSGGTDTQYF; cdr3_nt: TGTGCCAGCAGCTCCCCAGGTAGCGGGGGCACAGATACGCAGTATTTT
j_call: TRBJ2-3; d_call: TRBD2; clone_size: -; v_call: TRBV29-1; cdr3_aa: CSVPREGGQYTQYF; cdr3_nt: TGCAGCGTCCCGCGGGAGGGCGGCCAATATACGCAGTATTTT
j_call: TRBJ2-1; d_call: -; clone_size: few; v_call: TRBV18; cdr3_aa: CASSPLGVSYNEQFF; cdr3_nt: TGTGCCAGCTCACCATTAGGGGTCTCGTACAATGAGCAGTTCTTC
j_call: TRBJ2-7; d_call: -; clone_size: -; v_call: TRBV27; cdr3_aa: CASSYQVSYEQYF; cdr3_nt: TGTGCCAGCAGTTACCAGGTCTCCTACGAGCAGTACTTC
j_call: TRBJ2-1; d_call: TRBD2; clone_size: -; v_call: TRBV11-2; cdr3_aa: CASSLGPSGDFEQFF; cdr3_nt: TGTGCCAGCAGCTTAGGTCCTAGCGGGGACTTTGAGCAGTTCTTC
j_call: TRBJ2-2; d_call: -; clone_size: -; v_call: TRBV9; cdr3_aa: CASSVTTTTGELFF; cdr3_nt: TGTGCCAGCAGCGTAACCACTACCACCGGGGAGCTGTTTTTT
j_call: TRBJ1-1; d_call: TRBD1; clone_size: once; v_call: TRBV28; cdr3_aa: CASSYPTGVGEAFF; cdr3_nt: TGTGCCAGCAGTTACCCGACAGGGGTTGGTGAAGCTTTCTTT
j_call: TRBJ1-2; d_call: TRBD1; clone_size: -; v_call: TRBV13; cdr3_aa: CASSLLALDPTRTGDFYGYTF; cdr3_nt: TGTGCCAGCAGCTTGTTAGCATTGGATCCGACCAGGACAGGGGATTTCTATGGCTACACCTTC
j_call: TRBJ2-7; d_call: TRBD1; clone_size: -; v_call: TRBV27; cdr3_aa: CASSLRTGGWGRAYEQYF; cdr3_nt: TGTGCCAGCAGTTTAAGGACAGGGGGCTGGGGGAGGGCCTACGAGCAGTACTTC
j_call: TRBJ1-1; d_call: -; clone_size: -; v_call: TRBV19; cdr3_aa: CASSPRTAMNTEAFF; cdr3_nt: TGTGCCAGTAGTCCCAGGACAGCCATGAACACTGAAGCTTTCTTT
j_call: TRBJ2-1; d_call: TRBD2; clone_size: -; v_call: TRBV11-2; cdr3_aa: CASSPQGLAGDFYNEQFF; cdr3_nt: TGTGCCAGCAGCCCTCAAGGTTTAGCGGGGGACTTCTACAATGAGCAGTTCTTC
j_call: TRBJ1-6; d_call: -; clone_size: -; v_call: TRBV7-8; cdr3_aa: CASSLEEDYNSPLHF; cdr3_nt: TGTGCCAGCAGCTTGGAAGAGGATTATAATTCACCCCTCCACTTT
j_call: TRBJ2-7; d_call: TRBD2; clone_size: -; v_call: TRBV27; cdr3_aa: CASSIRLAGPYEQYF; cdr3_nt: TGTGCCAGCAGTATTAGACTAGCGGGGCCCTACGAGCAGTACTTC
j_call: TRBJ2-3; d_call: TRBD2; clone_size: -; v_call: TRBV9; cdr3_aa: CASSRDYPDTQYF; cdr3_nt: TGTGCCAGCAGTAGGGACTACCCAGATACGCAGTATTTT
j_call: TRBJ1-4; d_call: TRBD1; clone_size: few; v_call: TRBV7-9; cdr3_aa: CASSLGTGTNEKLFF; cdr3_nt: TGTGCCAGCAGCTTAGGGACAGGAACTAATGAAAAACTGTTTTTT
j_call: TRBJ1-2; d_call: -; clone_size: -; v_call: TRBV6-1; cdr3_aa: CASSFDRTVYGYTF; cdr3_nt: TGTGCCAGCAGCTTCGACAGGACTGTCTATGGCTACACCTTC
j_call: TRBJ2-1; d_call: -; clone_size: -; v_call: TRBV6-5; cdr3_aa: CASSYSNQGRREQFF; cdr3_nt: TGTGCCAGCAGTTACTCTAACCAGGGTCGGCGTGAGCAGTTCTTC
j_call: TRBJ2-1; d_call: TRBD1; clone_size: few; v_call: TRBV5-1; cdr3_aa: CASSVTGGWQFF; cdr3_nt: TGCGCCAGCAGCGTCACAGGGGGCTGGCAGTTCTTC
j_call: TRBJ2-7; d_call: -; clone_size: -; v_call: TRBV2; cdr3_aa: CASSLAYEQYF; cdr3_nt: TGTGCCAGCAGTCTAGCGTACGAGCAGTACTTC
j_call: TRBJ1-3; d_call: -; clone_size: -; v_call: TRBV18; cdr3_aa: CASSPQGGNTIYF; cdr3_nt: TGTGCCAGCTCACCCCAGGGTGGAAACACCATATATTTT
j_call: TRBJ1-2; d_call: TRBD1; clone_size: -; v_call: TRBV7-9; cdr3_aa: CASSFGTAMNNYGYTF; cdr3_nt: TGTGCCAGCAGCTTCGGGACAGCAATGAATAACTATGGCTACACCTTC
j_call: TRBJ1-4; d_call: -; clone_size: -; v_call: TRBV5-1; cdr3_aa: CASSLVAGASELFF; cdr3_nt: TGCGCCAGCAGCTTGGTAGCAGGGGCGAGTGAACTGTTTTTT